What follows are 28 T cell receptor beta chains derived from one specimen sequenced in a study of control samples from healthy donors and cancer patients. TCRdb keeps only in-frame clones here, not all; method: immunoSEQ multiplex PCR. The table has 150,000 to 200,000 clones, over 85% seen once. Sequenced: blood. Receptor source: a man aged 30 to 39 in good health.

This chain links TRBV29-1 with TRBJ1-4, with a weak D call TRBD1 (5 bases). This CDR3 has 12 amino acids. Trimming shortened V by 7 bases and J by 7 bases, and 13 bases separated the two germline ends. The germline V gene encodes CDR1 SQVTM and CDR2 ANQGSEA. The CDR3 reads CSARQQSEKLFF. DNA for the CDR3: TGCAGCGCTCGACAGCAAAGTGAAAAACTGTTTTTT.

The chain joins TRBV27 to TRBJ1-2; 7 nucleotides agree with TRBD1. Looked up from germline, CDR1 is MNHEY and CDR2 is SMNVEV (reference sequence). CDR3 size: 15 residues. V shed 6 bases, J shed 0 bases, and the junction held 7 bases outside the gene matches. The chain's CDR3 is CASSKLTGANYGYTF. For the CDR3, the DNA is TGTGCCAGCAGCAAACTAACAGGGGCTAACTATGGCTACACCTTC.

The chain links TRBV7-2 to TRBJ2-5; D unresolved. The V end lost 5 bases, the J end lost 4 bases, and 11 bases lay between the germline ends. The CDR3 has 13 amino acids. Looked up from germline, CDR1 is SGHTA and CDR2 is FQGNSA. Written as DNA, the CDR3 is TGTGCCAGCAGCGCCTACCTTGGAGAGACCCAGTACTTC. It codes for CASSAYLGETQYF.

The chain combines TRBV24-1 with TRBJ2-1; D not certain. CDR3 length: 14 residues. V lost 4 bases and J 5 bases, leaving 11 bases between the germline ends. CDR1 KGHDR and CDR2 SFDVKD come from the germline V gene. The CDR3 region is CATSEEGLNNEQFF. DNA of the CDR3: TGTGCCACCAGTGAAGAAGGGTTAAACAATGAGCAGTTCTTC.

V and J are TRBV15 and TRBJ1-5; D is undetermined. V lost 1 base to trimming and J lost 5 bases, with 15 bases between them. Germline V CDR1 and CDR2: LNHNV, YYDKDF (reference sequence). The CDR3 has 16 residues. The CDR3 here is CATSRGGRDHDQPQHF. CDR3 sequence (DNA): TGTGCCACCAGCAGAGGAGGCCGTGACCACGATCAGCCCCAGCATTTT.

The V call is TRBV19, the J call TRBJ1-2, with D possibly TRBD1 on 6 matching bases. V was pared by 3 bases and J by 4 bases, with 15 bases between. Germline CDR1 and CDR2: LNHDA and SQIVND (reference sequence). The CDR3 loop spans 15 amino acids. CDR3 DNA: TGTGCCAGTAGTATCAGACAGGTCGGTGGCTATGGCTACACCTTC. Its protein is CASSIRQVGGYGYTF.

The CDR3 reads CSVGVLGNEKLFF. CDR3 DNA: TGCAGCGTTGGGGTCCTCGGGAATGAAAAACTGTTTTTT. The chain has TRBV29-1 and TRBJ1-4; D remains ambiguous. Between the trimmed V and J ends, which lost 4 bases and 5 bases, there was a span of 11 bases. CDR1 SQVTM and CDR2 ANQGSEA come from the germline V gene. The CDR3 consists of 13 residues.

V usage is TRBV5-4 and J usage is TRBJ2-3; D not resolved. Per germline, CDR1 SGHNT and CDR2 YYREEE (reference sequence). Trimming stripped 4 bases from V and 2 bases from J, with 8 bases between. The CDR3 length is 13 residues. The DNA of the CDR3 is TGTGCCAGCAGCCTCCCGAACACAGATACGCAGTATTTT. It specifies CASSLPNTDTQYF.

This clone came up once. This rearrangement joins TRBV6-5 to TRBJ2-3, with 10 positions matching TRBD1. Germline loops: CDR1 MNHEY, CDR2 SVGAGI. The CDR3 covers 15 residues. V was pared by 5 bases and J by 2 bases, with 4 bases of the junction left unmatched. The CDR3 nucleotides are TGTGCCAGCAGTAACGACAGGGGGCCCACAGATACGCAGTATTTT. It specifies CASSNDRGPTDTQYF.

The chain is built from TRBV30 and TRBJ2-7, with 10 positions matching TRBD1. V dropped 5 bases and J dropped 0; count of bases not matched to a gene: 4. This CDR3 is built from 14 residues. From germline, CDR1 is GTSNPN and CDR2 SVGIG (reference sequence). CDR3 in amino acids: CAWDRDRGSYEQYF. The CDR3 DNA reads TGTGCCTGGGACCGGGACAGGGGCTCCTACGAGCAGTACTTC.

This chain connects TRBV29-1 to TRBJ1-2, with D perhaps TRBD1 (5 bases). The CDR3 length is 13 residues. The V end lost 0 bases, the J end lost 8 bases, and 13 bases lay between the germline ends. Germline CDR1 SQVTM, CDR2 ANQGSEA. CDR3 sequence: CSVEDPAGHGYTF. CDR3 bases: TGCAGCGTTGAAGATCCGGCAGGGCACGGCTACACCTTC.

This chain links TRBV7-3 with TRBJ2-1; D remains unclear. This CDR3 has 13 amino acids. V was pared by 4 bases and J by 4 bases, with 8 bases between. CDR1 SGHTA and CDR2 FQGTGA come from the germline V gene. As DNA, the CDR3 is TGTGCCAGCAGCTCGAGTAGTTACAATGAGCAGTTCTTC. Protein product: CASSSSSYNEQFF.

The chain links TRBV5-1 to TRBJ1-6; D is unresolved. The CDR3 consists of 14 residues. Trimming cost V 4 bases and J 7 bases, with 12 bases left between them. CDR1 and CDR2 from the germline V gene are SGHRS and YFSETQ. The CDR3 DNA reads TGCGCCAGCAGCCCTGTGGGCAGAAATTCACCCCTCCACTTT. It codes for CASSPVGRNSPLHF.

In its sample, this clone was seen a few times. This rearrangement joins TRBV5-1 to TRBJ2-7; weak D call: TRBD1 (6 bases). V shed 6 bases and J shed 6 bases, with 10 bases lying between them. The CDR3 has 11 amino acids. The germline gives CDR1 SGHRS, CDR2 YFSETQ. The DNA for the CDR3 is TGCGCCAGCAAGGGGGAAACCGAGCAGTACTTC. This codes for CASKGETEQYF.

The gene calls are TRBV5-1 and TRBJ2-6, with unresolved D. Germline V gives CDR1 SGHRS, CDR2 YFSETQ. The CDR3 contains 16 residues. Trimming pared 4 bases from V and 0 bases from J, leaving 11 bases between. The CDR3 loop is CASSQRTDSGANVLTF. The DNA for the CDR3 is TGCGCCAGCAGCCAGAGGACGGACTCTGGGGCCAACGTCCTGACTTTC.

The V and J genes are TRBV28 and TRBJ1-1; D call uncertain. In germline, CDR1 is MDHEN, CDR2 SYDVKM. The ends were cut back, 3 bases at V and 1 base at J, with 3 bases in the middle. This CDR3 spans 12 amino acids. CDR3 protein: CASSFTNTEAFF. The CDR3 bases are TGTGCCAGCAGTTTTACGAACACTGAAGCTTTCTTT.

The rearrangement links TRBV7-2 to TRBJ2-7; D is tentatively TRBD1 or TRBD2 (5 bases each). The CDR3 loop spans 15 amino acids. Germline V lookup: CDR1 SGHTA, CDR2 FQGNSA. V lost 5 bases to trimming and J lost 2 bases, with 16 bases between them. The CDR3 DNA is TGTGCCAGCAGCCAATCCGGGACGGGCGCCTACGAGCAGTACTTC. Translated, it gives CASSQSGTGAYEQYF.

The V gene is TRBV21-1, the J gene TRBJ1-4. TRBV21-1 is deemed a pseudogene. There are 14 residues in the CDR3. DNA of the CDR3: TGTGCCAGCAGCAAGGCAGACTATAATGAAAAACTGTTTTTT. Its protein is CASSKADYNEKLFF.

J is TRBJ2-3 and V is TRBV4-2; possible D gene TRBD1, 6 bases. The germline V gene has CDR1 LGHNA and CDR2 YNFKEQ. This CDR3 is 14 amino acids long. Trimming took off 4 bases at V and 14 bases at J, with 22 bases between the two ends. The CDR3 loop reads CASSPRQERVETYF. CDR3 sequence (DNA): TGTGCCAGCAGCCCCCGACAGGAGAGGGTGGAGACGTATTTT.

The chain joins TRBV5-5 to TRBJ1-5, with 7 bases fitting TRBD1. The length of the CDR3 is 14 residues. V gave up 0 bases and J gave up 7 bases; unmatched junction bases: 4. CDR1 SGHKS and CDR2 YYEKEE come from the germline V gene (reference sequence). CDR3 sequence: CASSLDRGFQPQHF. The CDR3 DNA reads as TGTGCCAGCAGCTTGGACAGGGGCTTCCAGCCCCAGCATTTT. The variable domain in full, completed from reference TRBV5-5 and TRBJ1-5, reads DAGVTQSPTHLIKTRGQQVTLRCSPISGHKSVSWYQQVLGQGPQFIFQYYEKEERGRGNFPDRFSARQFPNYSSELNVNALLLGDSALYLCASSLDRGFQPQHFGDGTRLSIL.

The rearrangement joins TRBV7-8 to TRBJ2-3; 9 nucleotides agree with TRBD2. CDR1 and CDR2 (germline): SGHVS, FQNEAQ. V lost 1 base and J lost 1; bases outside the gene matches: 9. There are 18 residues in the CDR3. CDR3 DNA sequence: TGTGCCAGCAGCTTAGTGGGGCGGGGGGGGCTAGGCACAGATACGCAGTATTTT. Encoded protein: CASSLVGRGGLGTDTQYF.

The V call is TRBV9, the J call TRBJ2-3; the D gene is possibly TRBD2 (6 bases). The V and J ends lost 2 bases and 4 bases respectively, with 8 bases between them. Germline CDR1 SGDLS, CDR2 YYNGEE. This CDR3 comprises 13 residues. The CDR3 coding sequence is TGTGCCAGCAGCGTGGACTACGCAGATACGCAGTATTTT. Translating it yields CASSVDYADTQYF.

The rearrangement joins TRBV18 to TRBJ2-5; D ambiguous. Trimming shortened V by 3 bases and J by 4 bases, and 9 bases separated the two germline ends. The CDR3 loop spans 13 amino acids. Germline CDR1 KGHSH, CDR2 LQKENI. The CDR3 reads CASSPPSGETQYF. The CDR3 DNA reads TGTGCCAGCTCACCTCCAAGTGGAGAGACCCAGTACTTC.

This chain connects TRBV1 to TRBJ1-1. TRBV1 is a pseudogene. CDR3 length equals 16 residues. The CDR3 loop is CTSSQDEVSPNTEAFF. In DNA form, the CDR3 reads TGCACCAGCAGCCAAGATGAGGTCAGCCCTAACACTGAAGCTTTCTTT.

This clone has a handful of counts. This chain links TRBV30 with TRBJ2-5, with TRBD1 matching 11 bases. CDR1 is GTSNPN and CDR2 is SVGIG in the germline V gene (reference sequence). After removal of 5 bases from V and 5 bases from J, the junction contained 4 bases not matched to a gene. This CDR3 has 13 residues. CDR3 residues: CAWGQGASETQYF. CDR3 nucleotides: TGTGCCTGGGGACAGGGGGCGAGTGAGACCCAGTACTTC.

The chain joins TRBV5-4 to TRBJ2-5, with 7 bases fitting TRBD1. The CDR3 extends over 13 amino acids. CDR1 SGHNT and CDR2 YYREEE come from the germline V gene (reference sequence). Trimming removed 4 bases from V and 1 base from J; junction bases left unmatched: 1. The CDR3 region is CASSRTGQETQYF. The CDR3 DNA sequence: TGTGCCAGCAGCCGGACAGGCCAAGAGACCCAGTACTTC.

The chain is built from TRBV25-1 and TRBJ2-5, with D unclear. V dropped 5 bases and J dropped 3 bases, with 16 bases sitting between them. The length of the CDR3 is 15 residues. Per the germline V gene, CDR1 is MGHDK and CDR2 is SYGVNS. CDR3 coding DNA: TGTGCCAGCAGTAAGGTAACAGTCTCTAAAGAGACCCAGTACTTC. This encodes CASSKVTVSKETQYF.

The chain recombines TRBV5-1 with TRBJ1-4; no clear D. Germline CDR1 reads SGHRS; CDR2 reads YFSETQ. The CDR3 is 13 amino acids. The germline V and J ends were trimmed by 0 bases and 11 bases, with 11 bases remaining between them. The CDR3 reads CASSLDVNGKLFF. The DNA of the CDR3 is TGCGCCAGCAGCTTGGATGTGAACGGGAAACTGTTTTTT.